This T cell receptor beta chain was obtained from a study of tumor-infiltrating lymphocytes in localized non-small cell lung cancer. Sequencing used immunoSEQ multiplex PCR; TCRdb keeps in-frame clones, though not all of them. The sample shows 5,800 or so clones, less than 75% of them seen only once. V shed 7 bases and J shed 9 bases, with 13 bases lying between them. The CDR3 covers 12 residues. CDR1 is SNHLY, CDR2 FYNNEI, per germline. The gene calls are TRBV2 and TRBJ2-1; the D gene is possibly TRBD1 (6 bases). The sequencing input was uninvolved lung tissue not adjacent to the tumor. The sequence came from a human donor with non-small cell lung cancer. The CDR3 DNA reads TGTGCCAGCACTTGGGGGCGGCGTGAGCAGTTCTTC. Protein: CASTWGRREQFF.